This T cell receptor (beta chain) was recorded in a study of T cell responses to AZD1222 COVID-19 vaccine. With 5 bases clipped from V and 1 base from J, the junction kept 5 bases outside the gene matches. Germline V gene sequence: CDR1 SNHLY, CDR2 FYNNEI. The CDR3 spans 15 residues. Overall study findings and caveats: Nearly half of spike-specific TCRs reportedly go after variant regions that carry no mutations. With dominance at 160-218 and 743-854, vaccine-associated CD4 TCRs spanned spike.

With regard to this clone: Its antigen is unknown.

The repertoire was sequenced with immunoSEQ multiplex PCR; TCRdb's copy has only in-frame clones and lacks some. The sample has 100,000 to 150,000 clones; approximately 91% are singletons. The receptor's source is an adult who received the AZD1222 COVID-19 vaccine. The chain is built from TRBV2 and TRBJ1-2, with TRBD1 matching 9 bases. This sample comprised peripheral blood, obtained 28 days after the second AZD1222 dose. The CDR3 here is CASSPSTGGNYGYTF. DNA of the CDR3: TGTGCCAGCAGTCCCTCGACAGGGGGTAACTATGGCTACACCTTC.